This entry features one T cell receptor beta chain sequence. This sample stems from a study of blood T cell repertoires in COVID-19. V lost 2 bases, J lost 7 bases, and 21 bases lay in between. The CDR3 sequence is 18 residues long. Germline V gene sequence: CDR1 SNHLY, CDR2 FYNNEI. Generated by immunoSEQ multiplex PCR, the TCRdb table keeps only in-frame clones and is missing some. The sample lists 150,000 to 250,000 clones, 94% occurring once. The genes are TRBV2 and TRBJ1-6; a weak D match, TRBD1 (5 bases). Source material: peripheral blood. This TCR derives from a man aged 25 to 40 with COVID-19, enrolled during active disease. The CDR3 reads CASSEYDGSPGVNSPLHF. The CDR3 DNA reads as TGTGCCAGCAGTGAATATGATGGCTCGCCGGGGGTGAATTCACCCCTCCACTTT.